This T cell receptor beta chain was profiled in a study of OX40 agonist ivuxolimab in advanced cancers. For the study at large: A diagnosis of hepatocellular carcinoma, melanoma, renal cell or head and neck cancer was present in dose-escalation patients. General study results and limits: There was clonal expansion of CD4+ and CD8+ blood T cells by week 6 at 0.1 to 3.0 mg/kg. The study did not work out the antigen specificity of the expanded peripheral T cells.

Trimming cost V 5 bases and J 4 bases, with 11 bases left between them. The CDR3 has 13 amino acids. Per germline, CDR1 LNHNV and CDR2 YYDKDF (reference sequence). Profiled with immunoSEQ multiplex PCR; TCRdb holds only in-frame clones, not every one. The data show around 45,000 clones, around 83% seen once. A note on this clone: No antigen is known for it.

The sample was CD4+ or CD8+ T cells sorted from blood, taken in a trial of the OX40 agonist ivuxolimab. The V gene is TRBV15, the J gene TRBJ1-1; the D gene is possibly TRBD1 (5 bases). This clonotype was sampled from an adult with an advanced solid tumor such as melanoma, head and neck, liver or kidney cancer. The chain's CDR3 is CATSGGKSTEAFF. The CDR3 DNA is TGTGCCACCAGCGGGGGGAAGAGCACTGAAGCTTTCTTT.